One and the same sample provided the 11 T cell receptor beta chains below, sequenced in a study of cytomegalovirus exposure and HLA in healthy donors. Primers for the PCR totalled 60 Vbeta and 13 Jbeta. Clones were read by immunoSEQ multiplex PCR, and TCRdb kept only the in-frame ones, dropping some. The table lists 150,000 to 200,000 clones, 70% to 80% of them singletons. The sequencing sample was made of PBMCs. The receptors come from a woman in her 50s in good health and CMV-seronegative.

The chain uses TRBV7-2 and TRBJ1-5, with no clear D. The ends were cut back, 2 bases at V and 5 bases at J, with 10 bases in the middle. Per the germline V gene, CDR1 is SGHTA and CDR2 is FQGNSA. CDR3 length: 14 residues. CDR3 protein: CASSLRRGDQPQHF. The CDR3 nucleotides are TGTGCCAGCAGCTTACGGCGGGGTGATCAGCCCCAGCATTTT. The full variable domain, its missing parts supplied by reference TRBV7-2 and TRBJ1-5, is GAGVSQSPSNKVTEKGKDVELRCDPISGHTALYWYRQSLGQGLEFLIYFQGNSAPDKSGLPSDRFSAERTGGSVSTLTIQRTQQEDSAVYLCASSLRRGDQPQHFGDGTRLSIL.

The rearrangement joins TRBV4-1 to TRBJ2-7; 9 nucleotides align to TRBD1. The germline gives CDR1 MGHRA, CDR2 YSYEKL. The trim removed 4 bases at V and 3 bases at J, leaving 7 bases unmatched. CDR3 length: 15 residues. CDR3 loop: CASSRAGQGGYEQYF. DNA for the CDR3: TGCGCCAGCAGCCGGGCGGGACAGGGAGGCTACGAGCAGTACTTC.

This clone was seen at least ten times. The rearrangement uses TRBV7-9 and TRBJ1-5; 10 bases line up with TRBD1. The CDR3 runs to 14 residues. With V trimmed by 5 bases and J by 5 bases, 3 bases remained unmatched. Germline values: CDR1 SEHNR, CDR2 FQNEAQ (reference sequence). CDR3 loop: CASSEGTGDQPQHF. The DNA for the CDR3 is TGTGCCAGCAGCGAAGGGACAGGGGATCAGCCCCAGCATTTT.

CDR3 loop: CASSLVSGGNSPLHF. DNA for the CDR3: TGTGCCAGCAGCTTGGTCTCAGGGGGAAATTCACCCCTCCACTTT. This rearrangement joins TRBV5-4 to TRBJ1-6; the match to TRBD1 covers 7 bases. With 0 bases clipped from V and 7 bases from J, the junction kept 4 bases outside the gene matches. Per germline, CDR1 SGHNT and CDR2 YYREEE (reference sequence). The CDR3 runs 15 residues. The full variable domain, completed using reference TRBV5-4 and TRBJ1-6, is ETGVTQSPTHLIKTRGQQVTLRCSSQSGHNTVSWYQQALGQGPQFIFQYYREEENGRGNFPPRFSGLQFPNYSSELNVNALELDDSALYLCASSLVSGGNSPLHFGNGTRLTVT.

The chain links TRBV7-2 to TRBJ1-2; unclear D gene. The CDR3 contains 14 residues. CDR1 is SGHTA and CDR2 is FQGNSA in the germline V gene. V lost 11 bases and J 0 bases, leaving 16 bases between the germline ends. CDR3 sequence (DNA): TGTGCCCTGCGGCAGGAGGCATCTAACTATGGCTACACCTTC. It encodes CALRQEASNYGYTF.

V and J are TRBV5-1 and TRBJ2-7; 14 nucleotides line up with TRBD2. The CDR3 totals 15 residues. V gave up 4 bases and J gave up 6 bases; unmatched junction bases: 6. CDR1 SGHRS and CDR2 YFSETQ come from the germline V gene. CDR3 in amino acids: CASSRLGTSGSEQYF. The CDR3 coding sequence is TGCGCCAGCAGCCGGCTCGGGACTAGCGGGAGCGAGCAGTACTTC. Drawing the rest from reference TRBV5-1 and TRBJ2-7, the complete variable domain is KAGVTQTPRYLIKTRGQQVTLSCSPISGHRSVSWYQQTPGQGLQFLFEYFSETQRNKGNFPGRFSGRQFSNSRSEMNVSTLELGDSALYLCASSRLGTSGSEQYFGPGTRLTVT.

The chain employs TRBV11-3 and TRBJ2-1; 7 nucleotides match TRBD1. The CDR3 extends over 15 amino acids. CDR1 is SGHNT and CDR2 is YENEEA in the germline V gene. The ends lost 4 bases at V and 1 base at J; junction bases unmatched: 4. CDR3 sequence (DNA): TGTGCCAGCAGCTCTCGACAGGGTTCCTACAATGAGCAGTTCTTC. Translated, it gives CASSSRQGSYNEQFF.

The chain combines TRBV5-1 with TRBJ2-6; 9 bases align to TRBD1. The CDR3 is 19 residues long. Per germline, CDR1 SGHRS and CDR2 YFSETQ. V was clipped by 0 bases and J by 0 bases; unmatched bases: 7. The CDR3 sequence is CASSLVVGQGLSGANVLTF. CDR3 bases: TGCGCCAGCAGCTTGGTCGTGGGACAGGGCCTCTCTGGGGCCAACGTCCTGACTTTC.

The genes are TRBV28 and TRBJ1-3, with no clear D. Trimming cost V 6 bases and J 0 bases, with 18 bases left between them. Germline V gives CDR1 MDHEN, CDR2 SYDVKM. The CDR3 contains 17 residues. The DNA for the CDR3 is TGTGCCAGCAGAACCCCTTCGGGAGCCTACTCTGGAAACACCATATATTTT. Amino acid sequence: CASRTPSGAYSGNTIYF.

The chain is built from TRBV7-2 and TRBJ2-7; no definite D call. From germline, CDR1 is SGHTA and CDR2 FQGNSA. Trimming left V 1 base short and J 0 bases short, with 10 bases between. This CDR3 spans 15 amino acids. The CDR3 is CASSLGPVVSYEQYF. CDR3 nucleotide sequence: TGTGCCAGCAGCTTAGGTCCAGTTGTCTCCTACGAGCAGTACTTC.

This clone was recorded only once. This chain links TRBV2 with TRBJ2-7; TRBD2 agrees at 7 bases. CDR3 length equals 14 residues. Germline assignment: CDR1 SNHLY and CDR2 FYNNEI. J lost 6 bases, V lost 10 bases, and 15 bases had no gene match. As DNA, the CDR3 is TGTGCCACACGGTTTGAGAGGGGAGGGTCCGAGCAGTACTTC. This encodes CATRFERGGSEQYF. The variable domain in full, completed from reference TRBV2 and TRBJ2-7, reads EPEVTQTPSHQVTQMGQEVILRCVPISNHLYFYWYRQILGQKVEFLVSFYNNEISEKSEIFDDQFSVERPDGSNFTLKIRSTKLEDSAMYFCATRFERGGSEQYFGPGTRLTVT.